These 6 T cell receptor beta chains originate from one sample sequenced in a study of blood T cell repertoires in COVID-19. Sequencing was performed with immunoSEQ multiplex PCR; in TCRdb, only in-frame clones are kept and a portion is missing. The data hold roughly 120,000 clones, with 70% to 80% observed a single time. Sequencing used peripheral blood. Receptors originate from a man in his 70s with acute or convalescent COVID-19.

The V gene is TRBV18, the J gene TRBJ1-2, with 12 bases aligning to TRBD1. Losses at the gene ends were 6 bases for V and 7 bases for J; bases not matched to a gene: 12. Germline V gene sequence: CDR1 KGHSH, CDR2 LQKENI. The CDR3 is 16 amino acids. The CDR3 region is CASSSGQGAELGGYTF. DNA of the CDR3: TGTGCCAGCTCGTCGGGACAGGGGGCGGAATTGGGTGGCTACACCTTC.

The CDR3 loop reads CASSPTGGDYGYTF. The CDR3 DNA follows: TGTGCCAGCTCACCGACAGGGGGCGACTATGGCTACACCTTC. This chain uses TRBV18 with TRBJ1-2, with 10 bases matching TRBD1. Trimming took 3 bases from V and 3 from J; bases not matched to a gene: 1. The germline V gene has CDR1 KGHSH and CDR2 LQKENI. The CDR3 is 14 residues long.

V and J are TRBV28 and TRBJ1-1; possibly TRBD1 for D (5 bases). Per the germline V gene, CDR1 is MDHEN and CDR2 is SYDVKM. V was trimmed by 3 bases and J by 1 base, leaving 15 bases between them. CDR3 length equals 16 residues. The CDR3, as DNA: TGTGCCAGCAGTTTTTACCAGGGCAGCTCGAACACTGAAGCTTTCTTT. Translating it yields CASSFYQGSSNTEAFF.

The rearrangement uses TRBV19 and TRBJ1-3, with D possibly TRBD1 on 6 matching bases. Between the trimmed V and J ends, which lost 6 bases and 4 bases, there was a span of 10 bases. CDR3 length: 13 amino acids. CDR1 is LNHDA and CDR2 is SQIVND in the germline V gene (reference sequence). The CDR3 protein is CASSPTGGNTIYF. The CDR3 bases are TGTGCCAGTAGCCCGACAGGCGGAAACACCATATATTTT.

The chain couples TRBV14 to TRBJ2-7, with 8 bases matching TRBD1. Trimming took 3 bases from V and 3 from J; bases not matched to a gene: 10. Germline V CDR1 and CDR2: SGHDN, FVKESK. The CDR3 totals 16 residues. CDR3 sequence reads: CASSQFTGTGGYEQYF. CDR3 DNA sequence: TGTGCCAGCAGCCAGTTTACCGGGACAGGTGGCTACGAGCAGTACTTC. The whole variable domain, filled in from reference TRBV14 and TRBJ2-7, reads EAGVTQFPSHSVIEKGQTVTLRCDPISGHDNLYWYRRVMGKEIKFLLHFVKESKQDESGMPNNRFLAERTGGTYSTLKVQPAELEDSGVYFCASSQFTGTGGYEQYFGPGTRLTVT.

The CDR3 DNA reads TGTGCCATCAGTCAACCACAGGGGAACGAGCAGTACTTC. Amino acids: CAISQPQGNEQYF. V gene TRBV10-3 combines with J gene TRBJ2-7; 7 nucleotides line up with TRBD1. Trimming at V came to 5 bases and at J to 5 bases, leaving 6 bases not matched to a gene. The CDR3 has 13 amino acids. CDR1 and CDR2 from the germline V gene are ENHRY and SYGVKD.